This T cell receptor beta chain was identified during a study of T cell responses to AZD1222 COVID-19 vaccine. Study-wide points: Clonal diversity may have been underestimated in mostly white British donors. Researchers report vaccine-associated CD4 TCRs spanning spike, with dominance at 160-218 and 743-854. Of the AZD1222 recipients, only 5 to 7 were seropositive at baseline. A reported finding is that nearly half of spike-specific TCRs target unmutated variant regions.

Data came from immunoSEQ multiplex PCR; TCRdb stores just in-frame clones and leaves some out. The sample has over 150,000 clones; 85% to 95% are singletons. On this clone itself: Its antigen is unidentified.

This sample comprised peripheral blood, obtained 28 days after the second AZD1222 dose. The TCR sequence derives from an adult who received the AZD1222 COVID-19 vaccine.

The CDR3 DNA follows: TGCGCCAGCAGCCGAACCGGGACAGGGTATGGCTACACCTTC. Amino acid sequence: CASSRTGTGYGYTF. V usage is TRBV4-1 and J usage is TRBJ1-2, with TRBD1 identical over 9 bases. The CDR3 spans 14 residues. Losses at the gene ends were 4 bases for V and 5 bases for J; bases not matched to a gene: 5. CDR1 is MGHRA, CDR2 YSYEKL, per germline.